The subject of this entry is one T cell receptor beta chain. Its specificity is not known. One junction end does not reproduce the germline sequence, and a read error may be involved. Alongside a J-beta primer mix, a sample-barcoded 5' primer served in a second PCR lasting roughly 6 to 11 cycles. Each cDNA was tagged by a template-switch adaptor containing 12 random nucleotides. A single record per CDR3 protein comes from TCRdb applying MiXCR to the 5' RACE reads. The sample has 1.8 million or so distinct CDR3 sequences; around 40% are singletons. This sample stems from a study of blood T cells in healthy people across ages. Notes on the study in general: Significant beta diversity loss was already apparent by age 40, declining roughly linearly. More naive CD4+ cells and higher diversity were found in long-lived than in aged donors. Diversity of TCR beta correlated strongly with naive T cell percentage.

In germline, CDR1 is LNHDA, CDR2 SQIVND (reference sequence). This CDR3 spans 13 amino acids. This receptor was obtained from a human donor in good health. Sequences were obtained from blood. The chain couples TRBV19 to TRBJ1-5; D is uncertain. The CDR3, as DNA: TGTGCCAGTAGTATCGATAGCCATCAGCCCCAGCATTTT. This sequence encodes CASSIDSHQPQHF.